The sequence of this TCR beta chain was determined in a study of T-cell memory formation after mild COVID-19. Using its own MiXCR run on the 5' RACE reads, TCRdb lists one record per CDR3 protein. This sample has 240,000 or so distinct CDR3 sequences, with 7.5% to 10% found just once. The CDR3 is 13 amino acids. V was cut by 5 bases and J by 5 bases, with 16 bases left in between. Germline CDR1 is SQVTM and CDR2 is ANQGSEA. Sequenced material: PBMCs or a T cell subset sorted from them (not recorded which). The source is a man aged 18 to 29 who had mild COVID-19 (a few samples of this study predate the infection). Cell type and time point are not known. The V gene is TRBV29-1, the J gene TRBJ2-7; possibly TRBD1 for D (5 bases). The CDR3: CSVLSTVDHEQYF. CDR3 DNA: TGCAGCGTTCTCTCGACAGTAGACCACGAGCAGTACTTC.